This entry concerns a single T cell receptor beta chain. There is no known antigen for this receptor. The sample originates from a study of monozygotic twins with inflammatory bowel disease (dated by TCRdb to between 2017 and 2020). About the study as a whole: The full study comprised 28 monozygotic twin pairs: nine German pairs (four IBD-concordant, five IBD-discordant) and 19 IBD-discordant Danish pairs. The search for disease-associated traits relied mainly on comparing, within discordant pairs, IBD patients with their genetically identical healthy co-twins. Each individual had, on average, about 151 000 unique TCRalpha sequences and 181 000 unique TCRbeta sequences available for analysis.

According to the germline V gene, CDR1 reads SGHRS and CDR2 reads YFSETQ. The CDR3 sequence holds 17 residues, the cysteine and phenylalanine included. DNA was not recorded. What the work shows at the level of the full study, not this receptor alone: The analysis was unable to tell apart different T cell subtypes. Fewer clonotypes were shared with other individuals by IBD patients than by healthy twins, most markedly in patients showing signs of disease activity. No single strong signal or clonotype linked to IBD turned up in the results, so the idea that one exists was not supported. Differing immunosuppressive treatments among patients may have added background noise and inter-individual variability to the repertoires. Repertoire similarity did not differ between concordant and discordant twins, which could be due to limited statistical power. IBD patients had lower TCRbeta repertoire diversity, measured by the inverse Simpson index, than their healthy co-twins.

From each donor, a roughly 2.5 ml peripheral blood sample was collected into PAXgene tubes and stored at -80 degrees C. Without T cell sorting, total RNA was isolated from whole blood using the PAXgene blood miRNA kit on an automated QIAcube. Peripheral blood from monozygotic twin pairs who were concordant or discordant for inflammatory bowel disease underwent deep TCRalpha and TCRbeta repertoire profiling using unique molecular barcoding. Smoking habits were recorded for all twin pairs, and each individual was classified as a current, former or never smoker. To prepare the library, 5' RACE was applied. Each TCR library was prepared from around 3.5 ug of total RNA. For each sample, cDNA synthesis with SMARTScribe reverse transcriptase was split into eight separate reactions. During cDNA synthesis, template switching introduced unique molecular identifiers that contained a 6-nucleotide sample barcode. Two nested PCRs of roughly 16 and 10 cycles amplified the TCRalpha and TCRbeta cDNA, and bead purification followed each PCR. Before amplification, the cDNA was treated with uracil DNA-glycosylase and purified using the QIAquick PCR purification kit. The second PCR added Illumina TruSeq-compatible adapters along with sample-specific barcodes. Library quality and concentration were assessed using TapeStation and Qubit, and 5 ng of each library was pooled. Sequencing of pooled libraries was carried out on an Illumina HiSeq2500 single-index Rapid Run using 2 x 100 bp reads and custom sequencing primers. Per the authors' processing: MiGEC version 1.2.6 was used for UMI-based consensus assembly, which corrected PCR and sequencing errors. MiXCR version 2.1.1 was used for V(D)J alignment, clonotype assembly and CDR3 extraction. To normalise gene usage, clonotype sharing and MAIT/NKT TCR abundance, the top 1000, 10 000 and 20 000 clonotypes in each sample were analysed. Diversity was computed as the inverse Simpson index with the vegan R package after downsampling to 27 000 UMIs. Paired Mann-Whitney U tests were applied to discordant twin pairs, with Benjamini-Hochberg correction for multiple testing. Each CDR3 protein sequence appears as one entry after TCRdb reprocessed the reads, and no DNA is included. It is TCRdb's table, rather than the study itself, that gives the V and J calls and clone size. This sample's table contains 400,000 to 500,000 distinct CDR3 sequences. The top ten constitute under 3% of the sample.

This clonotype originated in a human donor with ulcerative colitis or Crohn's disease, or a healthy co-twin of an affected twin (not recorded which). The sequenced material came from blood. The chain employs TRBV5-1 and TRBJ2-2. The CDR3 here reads CASSSATRSSNTGELFF. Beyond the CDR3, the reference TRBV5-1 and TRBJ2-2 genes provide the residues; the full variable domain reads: KAGVTQTPRYLIKTRGQQVTLSCSPISGHRSVSWYQQTPGQGLQFLFEYFSETQRNKGNFPGRFSGRQFSNSRSEMNVSTLELGDSALYLCASSSATRSSNTGELFFGEGSRLTVL.